This entry describes one T cell receptor (beta chain). There are many counts of this clonotype. Its antigen specificity is not known. No qualities accompany the bases; no much larger clone lies one base away. The protocol used for the library was multiplex PCR. The sample was run on an Illumina HiSeq 4000. CDR3 regions were amplified by Arm-PCR with iRepertoire HTBI primers to construct TCR beta libraries. Before sequencing, the PCR products went through gel purification. The study's own analysis went as follows. Gene usage analysis of CDR3 amino acid clonotypes relied on the roughly 60 TRBV and fewer than 15 TRBJ segments identified across samples. COPE and FqMerger were used to merge the filtered high-quality paired reads into contigs. Contigs were aligned with BLAST to IMGT TRBV, TRBD and TRBJ reference genes, and CDR3 was defined per IMGT. Clonotypes above 0.1% frequency were classified as highly expanded clones. Shannon entropy was used to measure repertoire diversity, and the Gini coefficient was used to measure V-J evenness. A clonotype was considered public if more than one individual shared it. The raw public data were reprocessed by TCRdb itself: fastp quality trimming at Q25, MiXCR clonotype calling, in-frame beta chains only. Each entry is one CDR3 protein sequence, shown with its most common DNA and genes. TCRdb's processing, not the authors', yielded these V and J calls. This sample gives 200,000 to 250,000 distinct CDR3 sequences in total; about 16% of them show up just once. The biggest ten clones account for less than 25% of the sample.

The sample is drawn from a study of regulatory T cells in long-lasting Graves disease (dated by TCRdb to about 2021). Context from the whole study: In the newly diagnosed Graves' disease group, patients had been taking antithyroid drugs for less than 3 months. Patients with persistent Graves' disease were compared with patients with newly diagnosed Graves' disease using TCR sequencing and RNA sequencing of peripheral blood. The study was registered as a clinical trial and conducted in China. TCR sequencing covered some 13 persistent and roughly 20 newly diagnosed Graves' disease patients, 33 samples in total.

Beyond this particular receptor, the publication reports: Because the primary lesion, thyroid tissue, could not be accessed, the study looked at peripheral blood alone. Patients with persistent disease shared more public clonotypes (roughly 2,900) than newly diagnosed patients did (more than 900). Compared with newly diagnosed patients, persistent Graves' disease patients had lower TCR Shannon entropy and fewer highly expanded clones, which suggests clonal expansion. As a limitation, the authors acknowledged that the small sample size may reduce accuracy. TRBV28, TRBJ1-2 and TRBJ2-5 were preferentially used in persistent disease, while TRBV20-1 and TRBJ2-1 were favored in newly diagnosed disease. Only the TCR beta chain was sequenced and analyzed.

Read against the paper, the sample's time point label means: newly diagnosed GD, antithyroid drugs for less than 3 months. For both TCR sequencing and RNA sequencing, RNA was extracted from PBMCs using TRIzol. The diagnosis of Graves' disease followed American Thyroid Association guidelines. Recruitment of patients was carried out at an endocrinology department in Xi'an, China. Each patient gave about 8.1 milliliters of peripheral blood, collected in an EDTA anticoagulant tube. Ficoll Paque Plus density gradient separation was used to isolate PBMCs, and no additional T cell sorting was done. An Agilent 2100 Bioanalyzer and agarose gel were used to assess RNA quality, and a NanoDrop 2000 was used to measure RNA concentration. The germline V gene yields ENHRY for CDR1 and SYGVKD for CDR2. V loses 4 bases, J loses 0 bases, and the germline ends lie 14 bases apart. The CDR3 covers 16 residues, taking in both the cysteine and the phenylalanine. CDR3 DNA is the only sequence kept; it has 48 bases, read in frame from the first base.

The sequencing here drew on peripheral blood mononuclear cells (PBMCs), taken at new diagnosis, from a patient treated with antithyroid drugs. The clonotype was recovered from a female donor with Graves disease. The chain was built from TRBV10-3 and TRBJ2-3, with an unclear D gene assignment. CDR3 protein: CAISASPGSSTDTQYF. The bases are TGTGCCATCAGTGCATCGCCAGGATCTAGCACAGATACGCAGTATTTT.